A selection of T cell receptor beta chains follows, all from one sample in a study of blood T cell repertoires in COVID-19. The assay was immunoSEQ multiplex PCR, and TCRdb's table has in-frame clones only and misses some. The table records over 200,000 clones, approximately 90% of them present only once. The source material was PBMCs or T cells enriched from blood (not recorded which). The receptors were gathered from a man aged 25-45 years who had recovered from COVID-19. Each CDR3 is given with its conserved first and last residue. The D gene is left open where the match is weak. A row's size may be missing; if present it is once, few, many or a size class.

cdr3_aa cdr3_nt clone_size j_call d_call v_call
CASSWGQGGTDTQYF TGTGCCAGTAGTTGGGGACAGGGGGGCACAGATACGCAGTATTTT . TRBJ2-3 TRBD1 TRBV19
CASSSYWDSQNTEAFF TGTGCCAGCAGTTCTTACTGGGACAGCCAGAACACTGAAGCTTTCTTT . TRBJ1-1 TRBD1 TRBV28
CASSQDPEGTDTQYF TGTGCCAGCAGCCAAGATCCCGAGGGCACAGATACGCAGTATTTT . TRBJ2-3 . TRBV3-1/TRBV3-2
CASTFGQAEAFF TGTGCCAGCACCTTTGGACAGGCTGAAGCTTTCTTT . TRBJ1-1 TRBD1 TRBV28
CASSLESQGVDTQYF TGTGCCAGCAGCTTGGAGTCCCAGGGGGTAGATACGCAGTATTTT . TRBJ2-3 TRBD1 TRBV5-4
CASSWRQGVNTEAFF TGTGCCAGCAGCTGGAGACAGGGCGTGAACACTGAAGCTTTCTTT . TRBJ1-1 TRBD1 TRBV11-3
CASSQDRSSQETQYF TGCGCCAGCAGCCAAGATCGAAGTAGTCAAGAGACCCAGTACTTC . TRBJ2-5 . TRBV4-1
CATSSKAGYEQYF TGTGCCACCAGCAGTAAGGCAGGGTATGAGCAGTACTTC . TRBJ2-7 . TRBV15
CASSQLGQTLQGYTF TGTGCCAGCAGCCAACTGGGACAGACTCTTCAGGGCTACACCTTC . TRBJ1-2 TRBD1 TRBV4-2
CASSLAAGKEQFF TGTGCCAGCAGCTTAGCGGCGGGAAAAGAGCAGTTCTTC . TRBJ2-1 . TRBV7-2
CASSSTRSRAMRPGELFF TGTGCCAGCAGCTCGACCCGGTCGAGGGCCATGCGTCCCGGGGAGCTGTTTTTT . TRBJ2-2 . TRBV11-2
CASSPLAGGSNTQYF TGTGCCAGCAGTCCGCTAGCGGGAGGATCAAATACGCAGTATTTT . TRBJ2-3 TRBD2 TRBV6-5
CASSPGHFSYEQYF TGTGCCAGCAGCCCTGGACACTTTTCCTACGAGCAGTACTTC . TRBJ2-7 . TRBV28
CASSVGLAGGSEQFF TGTGCCAGCAGCGTGGGACTAGCGGGGGGGAGTGAGCAGTTCTTC once TRBJ2-1 TRBD2 TRBV7-7
CASSPQGFYYEQYF TGCGCCAGCAGCCCACAGGGGTTTTACTACGAGCAGTACTTC . TRBJ2-7 TRBD1 TRBV5-1
CASSMGSGDIQYF TGTGCCAGTAGTATGGGGTCGGGGGACATTCAGTACTTC few TRBJ2-4 . TRBV19
CASSLVFRGRTEAFF TGCGCCAGCAGCTTGGTTTTTAGGGGGCGGACGGAAGCTTTCTTT . TRBJ1-1 TRBD1 TRBV5-1
CASTQPGQGDQPQHF TGTGCCAGCACTCAACCGGGACAGGGAGATCAGCCCCAGCATTTT . TRBJ1-5 TRBD1 TRBV2
CASSQDNRASYEQYF TGCGCCAGCAGCCAAGATAACAGAGCATCCTACGAGCAGTACTTC . TRBJ2-7 . TRBV4-3
CASSPRTGETTEAFF TGTGCCAGCAGCCCACGGACAGGGGAGACCACTGAAGCTTTCTTT . TRBJ1-1 TRBD1 TRBV11-3
CAWSLHRQSTDTQYF TGTGCCTGGAGTCTTCACCGACAGAGCACAGATACGCAGTATTTT . TRBJ2-3 . TRBV30
CATKGGLAVNTGELFF TGTGCCACCAAGGGAGGACTAGCGGTGAACACCGGGGAGCTGTTTTTT few TRBJ2-2 TRBD2 TRBV7-9
CASSLVAAYDTEAFF TGTGCCAGCTCCCTCGTCGCGGCTTATGACACTGAAGCTTTCTTT . TRBJ1-1 . TRBV18
CAWSDAGNQPQHF TGTGCCTGGAGTGATGCGGGCAATCAGCCCCAGCATTTT . TRBJ1-5 . TRBV30
CASSLDSQETQYF TGTGCCAGCAGCTTGGACAGCCAAGAGACCCAGTACTTC . TRBJ2-5 . TRBV5-5
CASSSGTSGTYNEQFF TGTGCCAGCAGCTCGGGGACTAGCGGGACCTACAATGAGCAGTTCTTC . TRBJ2-1 TRBD2 TRBV9
CASSWGQANTEAFF TGTGCCAGCAGCTGGGGACAGGCGAACACTGAAGCTTTCTTT . TRBJ1-1 TRBD1 TRBV28
CASSESFLRRGSRELFF TGTGCCAGCAGTGAAAGCTTCCTTAGGCGGGGTAGTAGGGAACTGTTTTTT . TRBJ1-4 . TRBV2
CASSVVGGPSNEQFF TGTGCCAGCAGCGTTGTAGGAGGACCTAGCAATGAGCAGTTCTTC . TRBJ2-1 . TRBV9
CASSGLQETQYF TGTGCCAGCAGCGGGCTACAAGAGACCCAGTACTTC . TRBJ2-5 . TRBV5-4
CASSLATRQGAGYTF TGTGCCAGCAGCTTAGCGACCCGACAGGGTGCTGGCTACACCTTC . TRBJ1-2 TRBD1 TRBV7-8
CASRPSGRAVNEQFF TGTGCCAGCAGACCCAGCGGGAGGGCCGTTAATGAGCAGTTCTTC once TRBJ2-1 TRBD2 TRBV28
CATKTGLEGNTIYF TGTGCCACAAAAACAGGGTTAGAGGGAAACACCATATATTTT . TRBJ1-3 . TRBV27
CATSDFGEVGQPQHF TGTGCCACCAGTGATTTTGGGGAGGTTGGTCAGCCCCAGCATTTT . TRBJ1-5 . TRBV24-1
CASSPDTNYGYTF TGTGCCAGCAGTCCCGACACCAACTATGGCTACACCTTC . TRBJ1-2 . TRBV6-2/TRBV6-3
CASSDRAGSRGKAFF TGCGCCAGCAGTGATCGGGCAGGGTCTAGGGGGAAAGCTTTCTTT once TRBJ1-1 . TRBV10-1
CSVRPPNEGEKLFF TGCAGCGTACGCCCGCCTAACGAGGGTGAAAAACTGTTTTTT . TRBJ1-4 . TRBV29-1
CASSSNKEGDRAVYEQYF TGTGCCAGCAGTTCCAACAAAGAGGGGGACCGTGCTGTATACGAGCAGTACTTC once TRBJ2-7 . TRBV27
CASSGAGGVFGEKLFF TGTGCCAGCAGTGGGGCAGGGGGCGTGTTTGGTGAAAAACTGTTTTTT . TRBJ1-4 TRBD1 TRBV6-1